Included here is one T cell receptor (beta chain) sequence, with context. TCRdb itself ran the 5' RACE reads through MiXCR, one entry per CDR3 protein. The data show around 50,000 distinct CDR3 sequences, 28% seen once. This CDR3 has 13 residues. Trimming cost V 5 bases and J 6 bases, with 10 bases left between them. Per the germline V gene, CDR1 is LGHDT and CDR2 is YNNKEL (reference sequence). Source material: tumor-infiltrating memory CD4+ T cells sorted from the breast tumor. The subset: memory CD4+ T cells, CD4+CD45RO+CD25-. The rearrangement links TRBV3-1 to TRBJ2-2; a possible D gene is TRBD1 (6 bases). The source of this sequence is a female donor with breast cancer. CDR3 DNA sequence: TGTGCCAGCAGCTTACAGGGCCCCGGGGAGCTGTTTTTT. Amino acids: CASSLQGPGELFF.